This TCR beta chain was recorded in a study of shared clonotypes between healthy human individuals. V was pared by 4 bases and J by 0 bases, with 10 bases between. Germline CDR1 is SGHRS and CDR2 is YFSETQ. The CDR3 loop spans 14 amino acids. The test was conducted at deep level. Original data processing: From ImmunoSEQ came sequences covering only the junction and carrying no quality scores, so filtering differed. Generated by immunoSEQ multiplex PCR, the TCRdb table keeps only in-frame clones and is missing some. The DNA was the basis for D and trimming; V, J and clone size are from that table. The sample contains roughly 500,000 clones, about 79% of which appear only once. Whole-study results and caveats: The expectation was that sequencing depth would affect clonotype sharing among donors. Only a few donors were included, so the genetic and exposure-history diversity represented was limited.

For this clone: Its specificity is not known.

The chain recombines TRBV5-1 with TRBJ1-2, with unresolved D. The TCR sequence derives from a woman aged 40 to 50 in good health. Some clones in this sample may be carry-over from other donors' samples. Source material: PBMCs. Here the CDR3 DNA reads TGCGCCAGCAGCCCGGTGGCGGCTAACTATGGCTACACCTTC. This translates into CASSPVAANYGYTF.